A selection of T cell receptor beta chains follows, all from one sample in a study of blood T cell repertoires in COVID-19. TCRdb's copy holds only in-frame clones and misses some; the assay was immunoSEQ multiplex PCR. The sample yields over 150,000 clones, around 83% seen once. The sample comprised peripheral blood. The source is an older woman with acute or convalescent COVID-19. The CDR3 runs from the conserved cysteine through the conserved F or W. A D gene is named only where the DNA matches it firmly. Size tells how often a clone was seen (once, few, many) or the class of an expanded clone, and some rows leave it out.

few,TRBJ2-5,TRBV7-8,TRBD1,CASSANRDRVETQYF,TGTGCCAGCAGCGCGAACCGGGACAGGGTAGAGACCCAGTACTTC
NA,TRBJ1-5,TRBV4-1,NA,CASSIPGGGNQPQHF,TGCGCCAGCAGCATTCCGGGGGGCGGCAATCAGCCCCAGCATTTT
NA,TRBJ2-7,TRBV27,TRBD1,CASSSYDRVYEQYF,TGTGCCAGCAGTTCCTACGACAGGGTCTACGAGCAGTACTTC
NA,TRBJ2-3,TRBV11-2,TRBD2,CASSFLAGDTDTQYF,TGTGCCAGCAGCTTCCTAGCGGGGGACACAGATACGCAGTATTTT
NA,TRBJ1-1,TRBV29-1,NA,CSVEMDTSYTEAFF,TGCAGCGTTGAAATGGACACCTCCTACACTGAAGCTTTCTTT
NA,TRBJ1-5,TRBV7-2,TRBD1,CASSESGQGALLHF,TGTGCCAGCAGCGAAAGTGGACAGGGGGCCCTGCTGCATTTT
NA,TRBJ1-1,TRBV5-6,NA,CASSHGQIEAFF,TGTGCCAGCAGCCATGGACAGATTGAAGCTTTCTTT
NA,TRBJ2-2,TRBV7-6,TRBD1,CASRPGTGNTGELFF,TGTGCCAGCAGGCCCGGGACAGGAAATACCGGGGAGCTGTTTTTT
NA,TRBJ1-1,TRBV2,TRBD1,CASSEGGTANTEAFF,TGTGCCAGCAGTGAAGGGGGGACAGCGAACACTGAAGCTTTCTTT
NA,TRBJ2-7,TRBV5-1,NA,CASSGTRGHEQYF,TGCGCCAGCAGCGGCACCAGGGGCCACGAGCAGTACTTC
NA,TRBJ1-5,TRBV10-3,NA,CAISAEGNQPQHF,TGTGCCATCAGTGCGGAGGGGAATCAGCCCCAGCATTTT
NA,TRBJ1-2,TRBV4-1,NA,CASSQGVSGAGYTF,TGCGCCAGCAGCCAAGGAGTGTCAGGGGCGGGCTACACCTTC
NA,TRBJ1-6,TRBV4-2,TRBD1,CASSQGTGGGNSPLHF,TGTGCCAGCAGCCAAGGGACAGGGGGAGGTAATTCACCCCTCCACTTT
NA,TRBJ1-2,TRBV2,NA,CASKTGGFFGYTF,TGTGCCAGCAAGACGGGAGGGTTCTTTGGCTACACCTTC
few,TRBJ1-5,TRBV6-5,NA,CASSPDRYNQPQHF,TGTGCCAGCAGTCCCGACAGGTACAATCAGCCCCAGCATTTT
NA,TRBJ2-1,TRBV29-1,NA,CSVVEFRDEQFF,TGCAGCGTTGTGGAGTTTCGGGATGAGCAGTTCTTC
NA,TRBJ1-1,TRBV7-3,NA,CASSSRGLNTEAFF,TGTGCCAGCAGCTCCAGGGGCCTAAACACTGAAGCTTTCTTT
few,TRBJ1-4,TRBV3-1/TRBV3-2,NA,CASKAGVQGINEKLFF,TGTGCCAGCAAAGCAGGCGTCCAGGGCATTAATGAAAAACTGTTTTTT
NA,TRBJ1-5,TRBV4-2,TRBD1,CASSQETGDSNQPQHF,TGTGCCAGCAGCCAAGAGACAGGGGATAGCAATCAGCCCCAGCATTTT
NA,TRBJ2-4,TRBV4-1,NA,CASSQEWALDIQYF,TGCGCCAGCAGCCAAGAATGGGCGTTGGACATTCAGTACTTC
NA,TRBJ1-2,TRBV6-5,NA,CASRETGDYGYTF,TGTGCCAGCAGGGAGACAGGTGACTATGGCTACACCTTC
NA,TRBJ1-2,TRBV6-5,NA,CASSIDMYYGYTF,TGTGCCAGCAGTATAGACATGTACTATGGCTACACCTTC
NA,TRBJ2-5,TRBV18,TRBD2,CASSPFRTSGQETQYF,TGTGCCAGCTCACCCTTCCGGACTAGCGGCCAAGAGACCCAGTACTTC
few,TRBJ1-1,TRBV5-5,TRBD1,CASSLRGQVIEAFF,TGTGCCAGCAGCTTGCGGGGACAGGTCATTGAAGCTTTCTTT